One T cell receptor beta chain is described in this entry. At one end, the junction sequence differs from germline, possibly due to a read error. The record originates from a study of T cells in Graves' hyperthyroidism and ophthalmopathy. TCR beta CDR3 regions were amplified from RNA. In the first-round RT-PCR of the TCR CDR3, the HTBI primer set was used. Each CDR3 protein gets one entry after TCRdb re-called the multiplex PCR reads with MiXCR. Of about 610,000 distinct CDR3 sequences detected, 35% to 55% appear once; the ten largest clones hold roughly 8.2%. The CDR3 is 14 amino acids. CDR1 SSHAT and CDR2 FNYEAQ come from the germline V gene (reference sequence).

The sample comprised peripheral blood or thyroid tissue (not recorded which). The receptor was derived from a young woman with Graves' hyperthyroidism. The chain links TRBV7-7 to TRBJ2-5; 9 bases are a match to TRBD1. The CDR3 coding sequence is TGTGCTAGCAGCTCGGAGACAGGGGGAGAGACCCAGTACTTC. It codes for CASSSETGGETQYF.